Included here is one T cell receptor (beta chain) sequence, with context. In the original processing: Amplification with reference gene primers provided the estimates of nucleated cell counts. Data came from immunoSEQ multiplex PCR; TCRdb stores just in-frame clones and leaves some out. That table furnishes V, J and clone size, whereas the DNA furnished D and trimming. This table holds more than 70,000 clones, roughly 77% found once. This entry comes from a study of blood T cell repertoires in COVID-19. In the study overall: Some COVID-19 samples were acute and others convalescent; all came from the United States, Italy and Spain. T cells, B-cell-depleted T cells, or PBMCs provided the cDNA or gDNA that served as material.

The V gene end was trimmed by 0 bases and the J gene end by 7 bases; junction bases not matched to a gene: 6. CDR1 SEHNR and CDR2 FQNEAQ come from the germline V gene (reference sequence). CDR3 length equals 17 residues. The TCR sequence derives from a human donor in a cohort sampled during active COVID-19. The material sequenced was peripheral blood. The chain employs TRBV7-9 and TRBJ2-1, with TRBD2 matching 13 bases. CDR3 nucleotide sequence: TGTGCCAGCAGCTTAGCGTTGGGACTAGCGGGATTGAATGAGCAGTTCTTC. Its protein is CASSLALGLAGLNEQFF.